The 29 T cell receptor beta chains listed next were all sequenced from one sample in a study of blood T cell repertoires in COVID-19. Generated by immunoSEQ multiplex PCR, the TCRdb table keeps only in-frame clones and is missing some. The sample has 120,000 to 150,000 clones, more than 80% seen once; the top ten hold about an eighth. The sample comprised peripheral blood. The source is a man aged 18-30 years with COVID-19, enrolled during active disease.

The V and J genes are TRBV7-2 and TRBJ2-7, with 7 bases fitting TRBD1. Germline V gene lookup returns CDR1 SGHTA and CDR2 FQGNSA. The CDR3 is 14 amino acids. V shed 2 bases, J shed 2 bases, and the junction held 3 bases outside the gene matches. The CDR3 DNA sequence: TGTGCCAGCAGCTTACCGGGACAGACCTACGAGCAGTACTTC. Protein sequence: CASSLPGQTYEQYF.

This chain uses TRBV3-1 (or the pseudogene TRBV3-2) with TRBJ2-7; maybe TRBD1 (5 bases). V lost 1 base and J lost 1, with 11 bases in between. CDR1 and CDR2 from the germline V gene are LGHDT and YNNKEL (reference sequence). The length of the CDR3 is 15 residues. The CDR3 protein is CASSQAPGSSYEQYF. For the CDR3, the DNA is TGTGCCAGCAGCCAAGCCCCAGGGTCATCCTACGAGCAGTACTTC.

The chain has TRBV29-1 and TRBJ2-7; 11 bases fit TRBD1. V lost 0 bases to trimming and J lost 0 bases; unmatched junction nucleotides: 4. The CDR3 runs to 16 residues. Germline V gives CDR1 SQVTM, CDR2 ANQGSEA. The CDR3 DNA sequence: TGCAGCGTTGAAGACTACGGACAGGGGGCCTCCTACGAGCAGTACTTC. It is translated as CSVEDYGQGASYEQYF.

The V call is TRBV30, the J call TRBJ1-6; 11 bases align to TRBD1. The germline gives CDR1 GTSNPN, CDR2 SVGIG (reference sequence). This CDR3 comprises 15 residues. With V trimmed by 1 base and J by 9 bases, 5 bases remained unmatched. CDR3 protein: CAWSAGQGAGSPLHF. The CDR3 coding sequence is TGTGCCTGGAGTGCCGGACAGGGGGCAGGTTCACCCCTCCACTTT.

This sequence joins TRBV20-1 and TRBJ2-4; 7 bases agree with TRBD2. Per the germline V gene, CDR1 is DFQATT and CDR2 is SNEGSKA (reference sequence). This CDR3 comprises 9 residues. The ends lost 5 bases at V and 13 bases at J; junction bases unmatched: 2. The CDR3 is CSASREQYF. CDR3 bases: TGCAGTGCTTCGCGGGAGCAGTACTTC.

CDR3 bases: TGCGCCAGCAGCCCCACTCCAGGGGGCGCTAGCGGGAGAAGAAGCTACGAGCAGTACTTC. It codes for CASSPTPGGASGRRSYEQYF. This rearrangement joins TRBV5-1 to TRBJ2-7, with TRBD2 identical over 10 bases. Germline V lookup: CDR1 SGHRS, CDR2 YFSETQ. Trimming took 4 bases from V and 3 from J; bases not matched to a gene: 22. The CDR3 covers 20 residues.

The CDR3 nucleotides read TGTGCCAGCAGCCCCCTCGGGCGGGTTGGGGCCAACGTCCTGACTTTC. It codes for CASSPLGRVGANVLTF. This rearrangement joins TRBV9 to TRBJ2-6; D is perhaps TRBD2 (5 bases). This CDR3 contains 16 residues. Germline CDR1 SGDLS, CDR2 YYNGEE. V was cut by 4 bases and J by 3 bases, with 14 bases left in between. Drawing the rest from reference TRBV9 and TRBJ2-6, the complete variable domain is DSGVTQTPKHLITATGQRVTLRCSPRSGDLSVYWYQQSLDQGLQFLIQYYNGEERAKGNILERFSAQQFPDLHSELNLSSLELGDSALYFCASSPLGRVGANVLTFGAGSRLTVL.

This sequence joins TRBV20-1 and TRBJ1-2; D is possibly TRBD1 (6 bases). V was clipped by 3 bases and J by 4 bases, with 12 bases between them. The CDR3 has 13 amino acids. Germline V CDR1 and CDR2: DFQATT, SNEGSKA (reference sequence). The CDR3 nucleotides read TGCAGTGCTAGTGCAGGGACAACCTATGGCTACACCTTC. Encoded protein: CSASAGTTYGYTF.

The chain combines TRBV29-1 with TRBJ1-2; D is unresolved. CDR3 length: 12 amino acids. Trimming removed 7 bases at V and 2 bases at J, with 11 bases between. Germline V gene sequence: CDR1 SQVTM, CDR2 ANQGSEA. This CDR3 is CSAGVYNYGYTF. The CDR3 DNA is TGCAGCGCCGGAGTATACAACTATGGCTACACCTTC. Full variable domain (missing parts from reference TRBV29-1 and TRBJ1-2): SAVISQKPSRDICQRGTSLTIQCQVDSQVTMMFWYRQQPGQSLTLIATANQGSEATYESGFVIDKFPISRPNLTFSTLTVSNMSPEDSSIYLCSAGVYNYGYTFGSGTRLTVV.

This rearrangement joins TRBV29-1 to TRBJ2-1; D perhaps matches TRBD1 (5 bases). The germline V gene encodes CDR1 SQVTM and CDR2 ANQGSEA. The length of the CDR3 is 14 residues. V lost 3 bases, J lost 11 bases, and 20 bases lay in between. For the CDR3, the DNA is TGCAGCGTTGAGGGGCGGCGCCCCCAAGCGAAGCAGTTCTTC. Its translation: CSVEGRRPQAKQFF.

The J gene is TRBJ1-1, the V gene TRBV19; no definite D call. V dropped 9 bases and J dropped 1 base, with 12 bases sitting between them. The CDR3 runs 13 residues. CDR1 LNHDA and CDR2 SQIVND come from the germline V gene (reference sequence). CDR3 bases: TGTGCCAGCGCCGGGTCCTCGAACACTGAAGCTTTCTTT. Translating it yields CASAGSSNTEAFF.

V usage is TRBV10-3 and J usage is TRBJ2-2; maybe TRBD2 (6 bases). The CDR3 contains 15 residues. Per the germline V gene, CDR1 is ENHRY and CDR2 is SYGVKD. The V end lost 2 bases, the J end lost 3 bases, and 10 bases lay between the germline ends. CDR3 sequence reads: CAISEMEGHTGELFF. In nucleotides, the CDR3 is TGTGCCATCAGTGAGATGGAGGGGCACACCGGGGAGCTGTTTTTT.

The chain combines TRBV29-1 with TRBJ1-1, with 7 bases matching TRBD1. In germline, CDR1 is SQVTM, CDR2 ANQGSEA. CDR3 length: 13 amino acids. V dropped 7 bases and J dropped 2; count of bases not matched to a gene: 7. The CDR3 sequence: CSGYRQGNTEAFF. DNA of the CDR3: TGCAGCGGCTACCGACAGGGAAACACTGAAGCTTTCTTT.

The rearrangement joins TRBV11-3 to TRBJ2-2; D perhaps matches TRBD1 (6 bases). This CDR3 comprises 12 residues. Trimming cost V 6 bases and J 5 bases, with 7 bases left between them. CDR1 SGHNT and CDR2 YENEEA come from the germline V gene. CDR3 sequence: CASSTGTGELFF. Here the CDR3 DNA reads TGTGCCAGCAGTACAGGGACCGGGGAGCTGTTTTTT.

This clone was found once. The V and J genes are TRBV6-4 and TRBJ2-7; 9 nucleotides align to TRBD1. CDR1 MRHNA and CDR2 SNTAGT come from the germline V gene. Trimming took 6 bases from V and 3 from J; bases not matched to a gene: 15. This CDR3 is built from 17 residues. CDR3 in amino acids: CASSEMRQTGGIYEQYF. In DNA form, the CDR3 reads TGTGCCAGCAGCGAAATGAGGCAGACAGGGGGAATCTACGAGCAGTACTTC.

On this clone: The same CDR3 also results from other DNA sequences found in this sample. The J gene is TRBJ2-1, the V gene TRBV27; a possible D gene is TRBD2 (5 bases). V was trimmed by 5 bases and J by 4 bases, leaving 12 bases between them. The CDR3 contains 14 residues. Germline CDR1 MNHEY, CDR2 SMNVEV (reference sequence). The CDR3 DNA reads as TGTGCCAGCAGTATACGGGATTCATACAATGAGCAGTTCTTC. It specifies CASSIRDSYNEQFF.

This clone has a handful of counts. CDR3 sequence reads: CASSTLLAGGETQYF. CDR3 sequence (DNA): TGTGCCAGTAGTACCTTACTAGCGGGAGGTGAGACCCAGTACTTC. V gene TRBV19 combines with J gene TRBJ2-5; 12 bases agree with TRBD2. The J segment lost 5 bases and the V segment lost 4 bases, leaving 5 bases of the junction unmatched. This CDR3 contains 15 residues. The V gene's germline CDR1 is LNHDA and CDR2 SQIVND (reference sequence). Filled out from reference TRBV19 and TRBJ2-5, the complete variable domain reads DGGITQSPKYLFRKEGQNVTLSCEQNLNHDAMYWYRQDPGQGLRLIYYSQIVNDFQKGDIAEGYSVSREKKESFPLTVTSAQKNPTAFYLCASSTLLAGGETQYFGPGTRLLVL.

The chain recombines TRBV19 with TRBJ2-7, with 13 nucleotides matching TRBD2. V trimming: 5 bases; J trimming: 5 bases; junction bases outside the gene matches: 6. This CDR3 is built from 15 residues. Germline V gene data show CDR1 as LNHDA and CDR2 as SQIVND (reference sequence). CDR3 nucleotides: TGTGCCAGTAGTTCCCGGACTAGCGGGAGTAACGAGCAGTACTTC. It is translated as CASSSRTSGSNEQYF.

The chain uses TRBV4-3 and TRBJ2-7; 8 bases are a match to TRBD1. CDR3 length: 15 residues. Germline values: CDR1 LGHNA, CDR2 YSLEER. The trim removed 3 bases at V and 2 bases at J, leaving 6 bases unmatched. In DNA form, the CDR3 reads TGCGCCAGCAGCCACTCAGACAGGGGACCCTACGAGCAGTACTTC. Protein: CASSHSDRGPYEQYF.

The chain is built from TRBV28 and TRBJ1-5; 7 nucleotides align to TRBD1. Germline CDR1 MDHEN, CDR2 SYDVKM. The V segment lost 7 bases and the J segment 6 bases; nucleotides outside the gene matches: 15. The CDR3 is 16 amino acids. CDR3 bases: TGTGCCAGCAATTTTCAGGGGGTTGTGCTTTTTCAGCCCCAGCATTTT. This translates into CASNFQGVVLFQPQHF.

This clone appeared a few times. The V call is TRBV19, the J call TRBJ1-1, with 7 positions matching TRBD1. The length of the CDR3 is 17 residues. Germline-derived CDR1 and CDR2 are LNHDA and SQIVND (reference sequence). V was pared by 1 base and J by 0 bases, with 8 bases of the junction left unmatched. The CDR3 coding sequence is TGTGCCAGTAGTATAGCCCCGACCAGGGGGATGAACACTGAAGCTTTCTTT. Translation: CASSIAPTRGMNTEAFF.

The rearrangement uses TRBV19 and TRBJ2-3; TRBD2 aligns across 10 bases. CDR1 is LNHDA and CDR2 is SQIVND in the germline V gene (reference sequence). The CDR3 is 15 residues long. Germline trimming cut 6 bases from V and 2 bases from J; bases unmatched to any gene: 5. The CDR3 region is CASRVLAGSTDTQYF. The DNA of the CDR3 is TGTGCCAGTAGGGTACTAGCGGGGTCCACAGATACGCAGTATTTT.

The J gene is TRBJ2-3, the V gene TRBV27, with D hard to call. V shed 7 bases and J shed 6 bases, with 17 bases lying between them. There are 14 residues in the CDR3. Germline loops: CDR1 MNHEY, CDR2 SMNVEV (reference sequence). The CDR3 spells CASKKLIVSDTQYF. The CDR3, as DNA: TGTGCCAGCAAAAAACTGATAGTGTCGGATACGCAGTATTTT.

The rearrangement joins TRBV6-5 to TRBJ2-3, with D hard to call. Per germline, CDR1 MNHEY and CDR2 SVGAGI. The length of the CDR3 is 15 residues. The V gene lost 0 bases and the J gene lost 6 bases, with 13 bases spanning the gap. CDR3 bases: TGTGCCAGCAGTTACTCGAATCTAGTTGGGGATACGCAGTATTTT. Its protein product is CASSYSNLVGDTQYF.

The V and J genes are TRBV11-1 and TRBJ2-7, with a weak D call TRBD2 (5 bases). This CDR3 has 13 residues. Germline lookup yields CDR1 SGHAT and CDR2 FQDESV (reference sequence). V lost 5 bases and J lost 7, with 15 bases in between. CDR3 in amino acids: CASSVGGLGEQYF. CDR3 in DNA: TGTGCCAGCAGCGTAGGCGGGTTGGGTGAGCAGTACTTC. The full variable domain, its missing parts supplied by reference TRBV11-1 and TRBJ2-7, is EAEVAQSPRYKITEKSQAVAFWCDPISGHATLYWYRQILGQGPELLVQFQDESVVDDSQLPKDRFSAERLKGVDSTLKIQPAELGDSAMYLCASSVGGLGEQYFGPGTRLTVT.

The chain joins TRBV7-2 to TRBJ1-6; 8 positions agree with TRBD1. Germline V CDR1 and CDR2: SGHTA, FQGNSA. J was trimmed by 10 bases and V by 5 bases; bases with no gene match: 10. CDR3 size: 15 residues. The DNA of the CDR3 is TGTGCCAGCAGCCCCCGGACAGGGTGGGGATCACCCCTCCACTTT. Its protein product is CASSPRTGWGSPLHF.

V is TRBV18 and J is TRBJ1-4, with 7 positions matching TRBD1. This CDR3 has 15 amino acids. Germline V lookup: CDR1 KGHSH, CDR2 LQKENI. J gave up 4 bases and V 4 bases, and 6 bases lay outside the gene matches. The chain's CDR3 is CASSLPGTVNEKLFF. CDR3 DNA: TGTGCCAGCTCACTACCTGGGACAGTTAATGAAAAACTGTTTTTT.

The chain carries TRBV5-4 and TRBJ2-5; D might be TRBD2 (6 bases). This CDR3 region has 13 residues. V lost 2 bases, J lost 5 bases, and 10 bases lay in between. Germline V lookup: CDR1 SGHNT, CDR2 YYREEE (reference sequence). This CDR3 reads CASSFGLSETQYF. The CDR3 coding sequence is TGTGCCAGCAGCTTCGGACTAAGCGAGACCCAGTACTTC.

The rearrangement uses TRBV6-5 and TRBJ2-7; the D gene is possibly TRBD1 (5 bases). Germline CDR1 is MNHEY and CDR2 is SVGAGI. V shed 2 bases and J shed 4 bases, with 15 bases lying between them. The CDR3 spans 15 residues. The CDR3 coding sequence is TGTGCCAGCAGTTACCCTTTAGGGGTTAAGTACGAGCAGTACTTC. Translating gives CASSYPLGVKYEQYF.